This T cell receptor (beta chain) comes out of a study of T cells in Graves' hyperthyroidism and ophthalmopathy. On this clonotype itself: As yet, its antigen is unknown.

Amplification targeted TCR beta CDR3 regions from RNA transcripts. With the HTBI primer set, the TCR CDR3 went through a first round of RT-PCR. TCRdb used MiXCR to reprocess the multiplex PCR reads, holding one entry per CDR3 protein. The repertoire holds fewer than 750,000 distinct CDR3 sequences, with around 46% as singletons. Researchers barred patients who had uncontrolled infection, other autoimmune disease, pregnancy or lactation. The CDR3 is 15 amino acids. CDR1 is SGHVS, CDR2 FNYEAQ, per germline. V gave up 3 bases and J gave up 1 base, with 11 bases separating them. The study, taken as a whole, reports: Blood samples included most of the expanded thyroid clonotypes exceeding 0.001. In the analysis, a 13 V-J model separated ophthalmopathy from stable hyperthyroidism.

The TCR was taken from a woman younger than 30 with Graves' hyperthyroidism. The J gene is TRBJ2-3, the V gene TRBV7-6, with D tentatively TRBD2 (5 bases). Sequencing input: peripheral blood or thyroid tissue (not recorded which). The CDR3 region has the DNA TGTGCCAGCAGCTTGAGCGGCGACCGCACAGATACGCAGTATTTT. It encodes CASSLSGDRTDTQYF.